This TCR beta chain was recovered during a study of blood T cell repertoires in COVID-19. Study overall: The origin of the acute and convalescent COVID-19 samples was the United States, Italy and Spain. Sources were T cells, B-cell-depleted T cells, or PBMCs; the material itself was cDNA or gDNA.

Per the study methods: Amplification of reference gene primers provided the estimated nucleated cell counts. Data came from immunoSEQ multiplex PCR; TCRdb stores just in-frame clones and leaves some out. That table supplies the V and J calls and clone size; D and trimming were determined from the DNA. Among about 52,000 clones listed, roughly 87% were seen once. This CDR3 is built from 17 residues. Germline CDR1 is SGHTS and CDR2 is YDEGEE. V was clipped by 4 bases and J by 4 bases; unmatched bases: 10. This TCR was recovered from a human donor in a cohort sampled during active COVID-19. The sequencing input was peripheral blood. The rearrangement links TRBV5-8 to TRBJ2-6; 8 nucleotides agree with TRBD1. The CDR3 here is CASSPDRGSPGANVLTF. The DNA for the CDR3 is TGTGCCAGCAGCCCCGACAGGGGCTCGCCCGGGGCCAACGTCCTGACTTTC.